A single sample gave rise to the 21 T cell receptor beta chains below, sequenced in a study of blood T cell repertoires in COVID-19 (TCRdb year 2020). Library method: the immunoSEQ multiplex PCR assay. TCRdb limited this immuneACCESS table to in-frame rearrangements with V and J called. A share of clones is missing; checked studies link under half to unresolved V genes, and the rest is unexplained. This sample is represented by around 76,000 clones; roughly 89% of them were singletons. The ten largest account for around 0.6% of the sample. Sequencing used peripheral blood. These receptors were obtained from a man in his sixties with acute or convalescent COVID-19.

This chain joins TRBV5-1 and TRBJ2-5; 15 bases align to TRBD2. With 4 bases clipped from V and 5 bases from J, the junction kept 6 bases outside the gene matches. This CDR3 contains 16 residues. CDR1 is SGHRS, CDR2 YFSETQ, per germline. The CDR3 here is CASSVGLAGGPETQYF. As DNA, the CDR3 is TGCGCCAGCAGCGTCGGACTAGCGGGGGGGCCGGAGACCCAGTACTTC.

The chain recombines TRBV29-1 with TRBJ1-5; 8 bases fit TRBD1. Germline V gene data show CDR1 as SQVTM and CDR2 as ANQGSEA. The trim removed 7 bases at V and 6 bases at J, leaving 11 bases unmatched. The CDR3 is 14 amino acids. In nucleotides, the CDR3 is TGCAGCGCCGCTGGACAGGGACCTGGTCAGCCCCAGCATTTT. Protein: CSAAGQGPGQPQHF.

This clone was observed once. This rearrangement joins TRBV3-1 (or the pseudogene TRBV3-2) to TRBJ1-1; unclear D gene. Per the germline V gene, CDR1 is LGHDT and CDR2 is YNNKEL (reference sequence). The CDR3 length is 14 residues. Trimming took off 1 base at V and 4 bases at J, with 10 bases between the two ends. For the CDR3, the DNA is TGTGCCAGCAGCCAAGGAGGGTTTGGCACTGAAGCTTTCTTT. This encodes CASSQGGFGTEAFF.

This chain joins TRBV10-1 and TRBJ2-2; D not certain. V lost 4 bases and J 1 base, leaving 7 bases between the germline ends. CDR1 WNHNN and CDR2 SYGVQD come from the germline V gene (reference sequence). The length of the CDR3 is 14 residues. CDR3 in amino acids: CASSGGLNTGELFF. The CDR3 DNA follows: TGCGCCAGCAGTGGAGGCCTGAACACCGGGGAGCTGTTTTTT.

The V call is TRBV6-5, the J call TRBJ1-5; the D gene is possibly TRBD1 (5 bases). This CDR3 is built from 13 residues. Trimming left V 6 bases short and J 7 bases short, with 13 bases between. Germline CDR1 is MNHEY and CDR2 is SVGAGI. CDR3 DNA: TGTGCCAGCAGCGGGGGGACGGTACAGCCCCAGCATTTT. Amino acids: CASSGGTVQPQHF.

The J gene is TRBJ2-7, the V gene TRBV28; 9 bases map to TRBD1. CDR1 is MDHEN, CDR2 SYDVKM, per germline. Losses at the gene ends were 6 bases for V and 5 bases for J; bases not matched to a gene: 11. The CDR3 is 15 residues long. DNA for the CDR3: TGTGCCAGCAGACAGACTACCGGGACAGGGCACGAGCAGTACTTC. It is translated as CASRQTTGTGHEQYF.

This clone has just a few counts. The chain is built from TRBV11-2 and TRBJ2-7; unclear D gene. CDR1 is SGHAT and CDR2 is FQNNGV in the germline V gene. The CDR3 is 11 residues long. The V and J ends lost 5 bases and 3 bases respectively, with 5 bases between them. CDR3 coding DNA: TGTGCCAGCAGCCTTAACTACGAGCAGTACTTC. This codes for CASSLNYEQYF.

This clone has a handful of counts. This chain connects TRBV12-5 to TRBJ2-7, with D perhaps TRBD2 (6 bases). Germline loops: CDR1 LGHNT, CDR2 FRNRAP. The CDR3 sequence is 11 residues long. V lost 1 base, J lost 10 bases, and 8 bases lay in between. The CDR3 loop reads CASGLGRGQYF. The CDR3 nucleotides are TGTGCTAGTGGTTTGGGGCGGGGCCAGTACTTC.

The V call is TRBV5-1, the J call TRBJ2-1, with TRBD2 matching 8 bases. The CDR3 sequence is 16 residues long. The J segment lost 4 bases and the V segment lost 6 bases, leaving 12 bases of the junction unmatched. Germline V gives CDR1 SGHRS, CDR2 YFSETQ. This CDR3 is CASTPTSGRNYNEQFF. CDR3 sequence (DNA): TGCGCCAGCACCCCCACGAGCGGGAGAAATTACAATGAGCAGTTCTTC.

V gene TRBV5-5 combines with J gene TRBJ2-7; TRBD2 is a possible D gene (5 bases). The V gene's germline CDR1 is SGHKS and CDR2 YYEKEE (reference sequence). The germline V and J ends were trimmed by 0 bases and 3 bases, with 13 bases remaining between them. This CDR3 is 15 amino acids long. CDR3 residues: CASSLAEVANYEQYF. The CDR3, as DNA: TGTGCCAGCAGCTTGGCCGAGGTAGCGAACTACGAGCAGTACTTC.

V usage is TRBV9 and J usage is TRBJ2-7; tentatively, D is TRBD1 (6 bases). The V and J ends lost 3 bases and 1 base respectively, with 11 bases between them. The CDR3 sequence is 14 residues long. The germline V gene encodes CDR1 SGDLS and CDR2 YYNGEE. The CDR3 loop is CASSAGAASYEQYF. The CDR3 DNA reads TGTGCCAGCAGCGCAGGGGCCGCTTCCTACGAGCAGTACTTC. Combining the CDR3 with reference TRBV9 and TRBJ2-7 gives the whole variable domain DSGVTQTPKHLITATGQRVTLRCSPRSGDLSVYWYQQSLDQGLQFLIQYYNGEERAKGNILERFSAQQFPDLHSELNLSSLELGDSALYFCASSAGAASYEQYFGPGTRLTVT.

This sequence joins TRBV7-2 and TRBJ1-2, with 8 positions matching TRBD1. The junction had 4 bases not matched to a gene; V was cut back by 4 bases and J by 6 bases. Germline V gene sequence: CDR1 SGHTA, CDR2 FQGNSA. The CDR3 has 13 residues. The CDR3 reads CASSSRTGNGYTF. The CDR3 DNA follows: TGTGCCAGCAGCTCCAGGACAGGGAATGGCTACACCTTC.

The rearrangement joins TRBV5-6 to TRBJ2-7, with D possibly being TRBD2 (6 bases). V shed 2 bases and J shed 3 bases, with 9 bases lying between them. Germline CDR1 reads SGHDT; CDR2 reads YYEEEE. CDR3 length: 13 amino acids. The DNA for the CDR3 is TGTGCCAGCAGCTTCGGGAGTAACTACGAGCAGTACTTC. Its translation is CASSFGSNYEQYF.

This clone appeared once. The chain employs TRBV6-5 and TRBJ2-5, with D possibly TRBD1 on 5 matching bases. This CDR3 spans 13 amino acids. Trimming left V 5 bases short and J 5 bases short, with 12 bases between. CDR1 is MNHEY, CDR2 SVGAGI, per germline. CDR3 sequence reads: CASSPGSGETQYF. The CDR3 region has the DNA TGTGCCAGCAGTCCGGGCTCAGGGGAGACCCAGTACTTC.

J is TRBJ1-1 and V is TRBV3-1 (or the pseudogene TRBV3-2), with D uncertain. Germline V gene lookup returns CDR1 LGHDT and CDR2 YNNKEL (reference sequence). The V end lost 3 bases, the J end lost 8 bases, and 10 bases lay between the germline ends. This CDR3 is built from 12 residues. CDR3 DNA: TGTGCCAGCAGCCATCAGGCGCGAGAAGCTTTCTTT. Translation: CASSHQAREAFF.

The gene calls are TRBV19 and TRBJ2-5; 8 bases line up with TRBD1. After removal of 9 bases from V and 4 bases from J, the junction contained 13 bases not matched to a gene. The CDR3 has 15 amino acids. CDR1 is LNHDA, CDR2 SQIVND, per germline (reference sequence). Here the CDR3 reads CARYTDREGRETQYF. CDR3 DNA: TGTGCCAGATATACGGACAGGGAAGGGAGAGAGACCCAGTACTTC.

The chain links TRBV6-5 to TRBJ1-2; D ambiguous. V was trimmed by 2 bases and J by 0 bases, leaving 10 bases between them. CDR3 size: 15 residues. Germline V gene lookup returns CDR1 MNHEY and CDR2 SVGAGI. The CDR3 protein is CASSYDATTNYGYTF. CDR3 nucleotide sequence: TGTGCCAGCAGTTACGATGCCACTACTAACTATGGCTACACCTTC.

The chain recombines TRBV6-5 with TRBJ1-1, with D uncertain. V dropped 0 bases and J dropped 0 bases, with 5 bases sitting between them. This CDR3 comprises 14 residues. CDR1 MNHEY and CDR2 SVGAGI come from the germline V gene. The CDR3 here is CASSYSGMNTEAFF. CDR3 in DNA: TGTGCCAGCAGTTACTCGGGCATGAACACTGAAGCTTTCTTT.

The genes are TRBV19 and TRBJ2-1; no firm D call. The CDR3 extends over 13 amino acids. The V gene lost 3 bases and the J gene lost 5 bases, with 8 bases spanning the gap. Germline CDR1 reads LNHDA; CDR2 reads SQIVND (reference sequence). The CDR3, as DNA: TGTGCCAGTAGTATGGCGGCCAACAATGAGCAGTTCTTC. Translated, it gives CASSMAANNEQFF.

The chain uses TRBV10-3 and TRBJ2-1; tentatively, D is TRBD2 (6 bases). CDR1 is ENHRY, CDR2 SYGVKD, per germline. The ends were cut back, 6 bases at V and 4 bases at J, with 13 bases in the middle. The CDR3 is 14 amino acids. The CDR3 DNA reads TGTGCCATCAGGGGGGACTCCGGTTACAATGAGCAGTTCTTC. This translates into CAIRGDSGYNEQFF.

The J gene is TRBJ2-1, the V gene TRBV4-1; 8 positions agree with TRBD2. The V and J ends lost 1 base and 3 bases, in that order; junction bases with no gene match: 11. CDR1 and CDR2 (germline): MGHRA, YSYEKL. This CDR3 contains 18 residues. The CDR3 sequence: CASSQVGPGGGLYNEQFF. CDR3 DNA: TGCGCCAGCAGCCAAGTAGGCCCCGGGGGGGGACTCTACAATGAGCAGTTCTTC.